This T cell receptor beta chain appears in the sequencing data of a study of shared clonotypes between healthy human individuals. Clones were sequenced by immunoSEQ multiplex PCR, and TCRdb holds only the in-frame ones, with some missing. The repertoire holds 2 million to 2.5 million clones, approximately 93% seen once, with 0.36% in the top ten. Healthy HIV-negative adults without recent acute infections or vaccinations served as donors. In the CD4+ fraction, cells were divided into CD45RA+ naive and CD45RA-negative memory subsets. This clone was picked up one time. The germline gives CDR1 MNHNS, CDR2 SASEGT. Trimming stripped 5 bases from V and 2 bases from J, with 10 bases between. The CDR3 runs to 13 residues.

Sequencing was carried out using naive CD4+ T cells from PBMCs. The sample's subset: CD45RA+ positively selected. The clonotype was recovered from a man younger than 35 in good health. Some clones in this sample may be carry-over from other donors' samples. The chain uses TRBV6-1 and TRBJ2-7, with D possibly TRBD1 on 5 matching bases. CDR3 nucleotide sequence: TGTGCCAGCAGTCGAGGACACCCCTACGAGCAGTACTTC. Its protein is CASSRGHPYEQYF.